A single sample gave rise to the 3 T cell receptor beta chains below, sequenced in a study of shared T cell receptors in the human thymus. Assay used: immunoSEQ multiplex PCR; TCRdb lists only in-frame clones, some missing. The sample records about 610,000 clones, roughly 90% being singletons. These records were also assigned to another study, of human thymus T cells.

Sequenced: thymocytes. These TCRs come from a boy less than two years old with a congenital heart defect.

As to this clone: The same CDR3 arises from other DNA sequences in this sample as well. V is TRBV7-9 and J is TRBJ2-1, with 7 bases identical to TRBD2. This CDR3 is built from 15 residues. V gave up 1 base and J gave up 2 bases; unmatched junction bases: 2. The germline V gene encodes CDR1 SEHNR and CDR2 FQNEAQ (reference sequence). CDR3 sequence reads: CASSLDLAAYNEQFF. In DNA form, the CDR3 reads TGTGCCAGCAGCTTAGACCTAGCGGCCTACAATGAGCAGTTCTTC.

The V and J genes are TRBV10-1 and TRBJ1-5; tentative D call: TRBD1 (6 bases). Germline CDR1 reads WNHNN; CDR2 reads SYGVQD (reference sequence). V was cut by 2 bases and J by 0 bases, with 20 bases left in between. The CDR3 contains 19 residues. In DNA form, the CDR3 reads TGCGCCAGCAGTGAGCCTTACGACAGGCGGAGGTATAGCAATCAGCCCCAGCATTTT. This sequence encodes CASSEPYDRRRYSNQPQHF.

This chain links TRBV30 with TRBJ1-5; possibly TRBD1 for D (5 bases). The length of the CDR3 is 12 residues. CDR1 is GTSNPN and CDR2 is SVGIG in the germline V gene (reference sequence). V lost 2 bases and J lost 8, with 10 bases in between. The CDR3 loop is CAWSIRQKPQHF. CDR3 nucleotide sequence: TGTGCCTGGAGTATCCGACAGAAGCCCCAGCATTTT.